Reported below is one TCR beta chain. The sample is drawn from a study of blood T cell repertoires in COVID-19. Study background: The cDNA or gDNA used as material had been derived from T cells, B-cell-depleted T cells, or PBMCs.

V was cut by 5 bases and J by 6 bases, with 14 bases left in between. Germline V CDR1 and CDR2: MNHEY, SMNVEV (reference sequence). This CDR3 region has 14 residues. Libraries were prepared by immunoSEQ multiplex PCR; TCRdb keeps only in-frame clonotypes and omits some of them. In the table there are approximately 89,000 clones, 85% to 95% of which are singletons. This clonotype was sampled from an older woman with active COVID-19. The chain recombines TRBV27 with TRBJ2-1; D is unclear. The material sequenced was peripheral blood. CDR3 residues: CASSPRLLGNEQFF. CDR3 bases: TGTGCCAGCAGTCCTCGACTCCTGGGCAATGAGCAGTTCTTC.